This T cell receptor (beta chain) was sequenced for a study of OX40 agonist ivuxolimab in advanced cancers. For the study at large: Patients got intravenous ivuxolimab at 0.01 to 10 mg/kg every 2 weeks.

Germline V lookup: CDR1 ENHRY, CDR2 SYGVKD. V lost 3 bases to trimming and J lost 6 bases; unmatched junction nucleotides: 9. This CDR3 is built from 15 residues. This table comes from immunoSEQ multiplex PCR, and its TCRdb copy is limited to in-frame clones, with some not included. The sample records roughly 66,000 clones, roughly four fifths being singletons. The source of this sequence is an adult with an advanced solid tumor such as melanoma, head and neck, liver or kidney cancer. This chain joins TRBV10-3 and TRBJ2-7, with TRBD1 matching over 9 bases. Sample: CD4+ or CD8+ T cells sorted from blood, taken in a trial of the OX40 agonist ivuxolimab. CDR3 region: CAISDPGQGSVEQYF. The DNA of the CDR3 is TGTGCCATCAGTGACCCCGGACAGGGGTCTGTCGAGCAGTACTTC.